These T cell receptor beta chains were read from a single sample in a study of blood T cells in healthy people across ages. TCRdb independently ran MiXCR on the 5' RACE reads; one entry per CDR3 protein. The table includes about a million distinct CDR3 sequences, about two fifths detected once. Specimen: blood. The receptor source for this set is a man between 18 and 35 years old in good health. CDR3s include the opening cysteine and the closing phenylalanine or tryptophan. D genes are given only for firm matches. For some rows the clone size is stated as once, few or many, or as a class when expanded; others skip it.

clone size	J gene	D gene	V gene	CDR3 protein	CDR3 DNA
-	TRBJ1-1	-	TRBV14	CASSPGPWVEAFF	TGTGCCAGCAGCCCGGGACCCTGGGTTGAAGCTTTCTTT
-	TRBJ1-2	TRBD1	TRBV5-6	CASSSLRDRGLTSYGYTF	TGTGCCAGCAGCTCTCTCCGGGACAGGGGGCTTACTTCCTATGGCTACACCTTC
-	TRBJ2-1	-	TRBV5-1	CASSHQPGRGTYNEQFF	TGCGCCAGCAGCCATCAACCGGGACGAGGTACCTACAATGAGCAGTTCTTC
many	TRBJ1-2	-	TRBV9	CASSASGDGYTF	TGTGCCAGCAGCGCGTCAGGTGATGGCTACACCTTC
-	TRBJ2-1	TRBD2	TRBV7-9	CASSLELAGGKNEQFF	TGTGCCAGCAGCTTGGAACTAGCGGGGGGGAAGAATGAGCAGTTCTTC
-	TRBJ1-5	-	TRBV5-5	CASSSGSVLNQPQHF	TGTGCCAGCAGCTCGGGAAGTGTCCTCAATCAGCCCCAGCATTTT
-	TRBJ2-3	-	TRBV7-9	CASSSLRQPVLTDTQYF	TGTGCCAGCAGCTCCCTACGACAGCCCGTGTTAACAGATACGCAGTATTTT
-	TRBJ2-2	-	TRBV7-2	CASSVDHGGELFF	TGTGCCAGCAGCGTAGATCATGGCGGGGAGCTGTTTTTT
few	TRBJ1-2	-	TRBV29-1	CSVELGALYGYTF	TGCAGCGTTGAACTAGGGGCGCTCTATGGCTACACCTTC
-	TRBJ1-1	-	TRBV7-2	CASRIANTEAFF	TGTGCCAGCAGGATTGCCAACACTGAAGCTTTCTTT
-	TRBJ1-5	TRBD1	TRBV27	CASSSGDRAQPQHF	TGTGCCAGCAGTTCTGGGGACAGGGCTCAGCCCCAGCATTTT
few	TRBJ1-4	-	TRBV5-1	CASTLEGNNEKLFF	TGCGCCAGCACCTTAGAGGGCAACAATGAAAAACTGTTTTTT
-	TRBJ1-6	TRBD1	TRBV5-1	CASSWGTGEFYSPLHF	TGCGCCAGCAGCTGGGGGACAGGGGAGTTTTACTCACCCCTCCACTTT
few	TRBJ2-7	-	TRBV3-1	CASSQEPYEQYF	TGTGCCAGCAGCCAAGAACCCTACGAGCAGTACTTC
few	TRBJ2-7	TRBD2	TRBV10-3	CAISRTSGGYEQYF	TGTGCCATCAGCCGGACTAGCGGGGGGTACGAGCAGTACTTC
-	TRBJ2-3	TRBD2	TRBV9	CASRGASGFTDTQYF	TGTGCCAGCAGAGGGGCTAGCGGGTTCACAGATACGCAGTATTTT
few	TRBJ1-6	-	TRBV5-5	CASSLEDSPLHF	TGTGCCAGCAGCTTGGAGGATTCACCCCTCCACTTT
-	TRBJ1-2	-	TRBV10-3	CATSESGRDYGYTF	TGTGCCACCAGTGAGTCGGGCAGGGACTATGGCTACACCTTC
-	TRBJ2-3	-	TRBV2	CASSENPQPSTDTQYF	TGTGCCAGCAGTGAAAATCCCCAACCCAGCACAGATACGCAGTATTTT
many	TRBJ2-1	-	TRBV29-1	CSVRHTSYNEQFF	TGCAGCGTTAGACACACCTCCTACAATGAGCAGTTCTTC
-	TRBJ2-3	-	TRBV20-1	CSAGPGRDTQYF	TGCAGTGCTGGCCCAGGGAGAGATACGCAGTATTTT
-	TRBJ1-2	-	TRBV7-2	CASSLEANRVANGYTF	TGTGCCAGCAGCTTAGAAGCGAACAGGGTGGCGAATGGCTACACCTTC
-	TRBJ2-2	-	TRBV9	CASSAGDPGELFF	TGTGCCAGCAGCGCCGGTGATCCCGGGGAGCTGTTTTTT
-	TRBJ2-3	TRBD2	TRBV20-1	CSARVTSEKNTDTQYF	TGCAGTGCTAGAGTCACTAGCGAAAAAAACACAGATACGCAGTATTTT
-	TRBJ2-3	TRBD2	TRBV6-2/TRBV6-3	CASSTGLAGSDTQYF	TGTGCCAGCTCCACGGGACTAGCGGGGTCAGATACGCAGTATTTT
-	TRBJ2-1	-	TRBV12-3/TRBV12-4	CASSFSGLLTYEQFF	TGTGCCAGCAGTTTCTCCGGACTGCTCACCTACGAGCAGTTCTTC
-	TRBJ2-3	-	TRBV20-1	CSATDPAGTDTQYF	TGCAGTGCTACCGACCCAGCGGGCACAGATACGCAGTATTTT
-	TRBJ1-4	-	TRBV2	CASVRGGKDEKLFF	TGTGCCAGCGTGCGGGGGGGAAAGGATGAAAAACTGTTTTTT
few	TRBJ2-4	-	TRBV28	CASSPPEIDGDIQYF	TGTGCCAGCAGTCCCCCCGAAATCGACGGAGACATTCAGTACTTC
few	TRBJ2-2	-	TRBV5-1	CASSTDGGDNTGELFF	TGCGCCAGCAGCACCGATGGGGGAGACAACACCGGGGAGCTGTTTTTT
-	TRBJ2-7	TRBD2	TRBV12-3/TRBV12-4	CASSLGKAASGYRSYEQYF	TGTGCCAGCAGTTTAGGAAAGGCCGCTAGCGGGTATCGCTCCTACGAGCAGTACTTC